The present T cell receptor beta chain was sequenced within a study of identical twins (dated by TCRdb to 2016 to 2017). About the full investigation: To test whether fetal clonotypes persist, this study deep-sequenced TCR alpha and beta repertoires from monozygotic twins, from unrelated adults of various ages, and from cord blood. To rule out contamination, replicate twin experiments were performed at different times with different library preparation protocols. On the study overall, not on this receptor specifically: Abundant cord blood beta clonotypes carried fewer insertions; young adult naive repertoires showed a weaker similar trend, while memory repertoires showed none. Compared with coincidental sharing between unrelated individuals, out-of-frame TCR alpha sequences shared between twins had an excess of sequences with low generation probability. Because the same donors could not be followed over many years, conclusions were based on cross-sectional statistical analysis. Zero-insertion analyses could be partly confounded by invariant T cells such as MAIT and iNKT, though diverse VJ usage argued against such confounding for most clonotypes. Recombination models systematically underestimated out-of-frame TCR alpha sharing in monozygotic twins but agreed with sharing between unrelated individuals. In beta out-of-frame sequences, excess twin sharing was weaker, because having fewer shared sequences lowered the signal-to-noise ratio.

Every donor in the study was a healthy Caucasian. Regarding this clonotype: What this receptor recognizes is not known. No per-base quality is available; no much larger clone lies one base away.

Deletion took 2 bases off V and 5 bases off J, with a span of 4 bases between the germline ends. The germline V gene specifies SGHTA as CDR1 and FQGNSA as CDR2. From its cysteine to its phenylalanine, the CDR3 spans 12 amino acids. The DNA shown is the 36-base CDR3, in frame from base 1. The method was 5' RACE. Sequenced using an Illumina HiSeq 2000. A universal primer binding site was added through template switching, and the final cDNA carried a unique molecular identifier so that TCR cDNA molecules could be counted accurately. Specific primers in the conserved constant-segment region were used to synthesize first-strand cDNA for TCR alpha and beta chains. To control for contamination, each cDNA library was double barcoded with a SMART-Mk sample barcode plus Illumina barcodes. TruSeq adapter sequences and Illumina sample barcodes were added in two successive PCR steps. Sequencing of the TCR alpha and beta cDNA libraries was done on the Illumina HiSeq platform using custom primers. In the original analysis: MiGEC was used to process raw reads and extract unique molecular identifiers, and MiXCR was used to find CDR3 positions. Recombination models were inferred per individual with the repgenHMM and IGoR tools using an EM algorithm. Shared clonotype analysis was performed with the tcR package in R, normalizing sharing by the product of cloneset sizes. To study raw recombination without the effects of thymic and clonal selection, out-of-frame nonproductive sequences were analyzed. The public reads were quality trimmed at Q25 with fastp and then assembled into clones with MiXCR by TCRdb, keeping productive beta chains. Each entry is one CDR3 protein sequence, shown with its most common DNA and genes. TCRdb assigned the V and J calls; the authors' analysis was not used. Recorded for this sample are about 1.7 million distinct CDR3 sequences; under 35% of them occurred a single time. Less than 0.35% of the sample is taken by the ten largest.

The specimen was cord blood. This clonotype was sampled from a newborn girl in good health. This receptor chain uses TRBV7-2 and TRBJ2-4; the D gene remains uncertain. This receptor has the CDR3 CASSLIENIQYF. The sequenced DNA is TGTGCCAGCAGCTTAATTGAAAACATTCAGTACTTC.